This is a list of T cell receptor beta chains from one sample in a study of cytomegalovirus exposure and HLA in healthy donors. Clones were read by immunoSEQ multiplex PCR, and TCRdb kept only the in-frame ones, dropping some. The sample has 110,000 or so clones, nearly 15% seen once. Input material: PBMCs. These receptors originate from a female donor in good health and CMV-seronegative. Both conserved end residues are part of each CDR3. The D gene is left open where the match is weak. Only part of the rows carry a size: once, few, many, or a class if the clone is expanded.

d_gene: TRBD1
v_gene: TRBV5-6
abundance: few
j_gene: TRBJ2-3
CDR3nt: TGTGCCAGCAGCTTGGGGACAGGGAGTGGGGTCACAGATACGCAGTATTTT
CDR3aa: CASSLGTGSGVTDTQYF

d_gene: -
v_gene: TRBV10-3
abundance: few
j_gene: TRBJ1-1
CDR3nt: TGTGCCATCAACCTCGACAGCGGGACTGAAGCTTTCTTT
CDR3aa: CAINLDSGTEAFF

d_gene: -
v_gene: TRBV6-6
abundance: -
j_gene: TRBJ1-5
CDR3nt: TGTGCCAGCGGAGGGCGTAGTAATCAGCCCCAGCATTTT
CDR3aa: CASGGRSNQPQHF

d_gene: TRBD1
v_gene: TRBV11-2
abundance: few
j_gene: TRBJ1-4
CDR3nt: TGTGCCAGCAGCTTAAGAGGGGGCTTAGTTCGAAATGAAAAACTGTTTTTT
CDR3aa: CASSLRGGLVRNEKLFF

d_gene: -
v_gene: TRBV19
abundance: few
j_gene: TRBJ1-3
CDR3nt: TGTGCCAGTAGTACGGGACACAACTCTGGAAACACCATATATTTT
CDR3aa: CASSTGHNSGNTIYF

d_gene: TRBD1
v_gene: TRBV4-3
abundance: -
j_gene: TRBJ2-7
CDR3nt: TGCGCCAGCAGCCAACTCCCAGGGGGTAAGCAGTACTTC
CDR3aa: CASSQLPGGKQYF

d_gene: -
v_gene: TRBV7-6
abundance: -
j_gene: TRBJ2-1
CDR3nt: TGTGCCAGCAGCTTAAGGCTGAGGCAGACCGAGTACAATGAGCAGTTCTTC
CDR3aa: CASSLRLRQTEYNEQFF

d_gene: -
v_gene: TRBV6-5
abundance: -
j_gene: TRBJ1-2
CDR3nt: TGTGCCAGCAGTTACTCAAACCAGGGAAGTGGCTACACCTTC
CDR3aa: CASSYSNQGSGYTF

d_gene: TRBD2
v_gene: TRBV7-2
abundance: -
j_gene: TRBJ2-1
CDR3nt: TGTGCCAGCAGCTTAGTAATTCAAGCGGGAGGATACAATGAGCAGTTCTTC
CDR3aa: CASSLVIQAGGYNEQFF

d_gene: TRBD1
v_gene: TRBV7-9
abundance: -
j_gene: TRBJ2-5
CDR3nt: TGTGCCAGCAGCTTAGTCGGGGGACAGGTTCGGATGAAGACCCAGTACTTC
CDR3aa: CASSLVGGQVRMKTQYF

d_gene: TRBD2
v_gene: TRBV6-5
abundance: -
j_gene: TRBJ2-3
CDR3nt: TGTGCCAGCAGTTTGAGCCAGCGGGGTTTAGATACGCAGTATTTT
CDR3aa: CASSLSQRGLDTQYF

d_gene: -
v_gene: TRBV9
abundance: -
j_gene: TRBJ2-3
CDR3nt: TGTGCCTCGACTCGATCAAACACAGATACGCAGTATTTT
CDR3aa: CASTRSNTDTQYF

d_gene: TRBD1
v_gene: TRBV19
abundance: few
j_gene: TRBJ2-2
CDR3nt: TGTGCCAGTAGACCCGGACAGGTCGCGAACACCGGGGAGCTGTTTTTT
CDR3aa: CASRPGQVANTGELFF